Listed below are T cell receptor beta chains from one sample, sequenced in a study of Ad26.COV2.S vaccination and SARS-CoV-2 variants. Here immunoSEQ multiplex PCR was the method, and the copy in TCRdb shows in-frame clones only, minus some. In the table there are about 350,000 clones, about 89% of which are singletons. The material was peripheral blood, obtained in a trial of Ad26.COV2.S vaccine versus placebo. The receptors shown here come from a person aged 18-60 years who received the Ad26.COV2.S COVID-19 vaccine or a placebo. CDR3s include the opening cysteine and the closing phenylalanine or tryptophan. Fields, in order: D gene, clone size, V gene, J gene, CDR3 protein, CDR3 DNA. D genes are given only for firm matches. Clone size is shown for a subset of rows, as once, few, many or a class of expanded clone.

d_call: NA
clone_size: NA
v_call: TRBV14
j_call: TRBJ1-1
cdr3_aa: CASSQGINTEAFF
cdr3_nt: TGTGCCAGCAGCCAAGGAATAAACACTGAAGCTTTCTTT

d_call: NA
clone_size: NA
v_call: TRBV28
j_call: TRBJ1-5
cdr3_aa: CASSRGGAYQPQHF
cdr3_nt: TGTGCCAGCAGCCGGGGGGGGGCCTATCAGCCCCAGCATTTT

d_call: NA
clone_size: NA
v_call: TRBV3-1/TRBV3-2
j_call: TRBJ1-2
cdr3_aa: CASSQGPGPDYGYTF
cdr3_nt: TGTGCCAGCAGCCAAGGTCCCGGACCTGACTATGGCTACACCTTC

d_call: NA
clone_size: NA
v_call: TRBV6-6
j_call: TRBJ2-3
cdr3_aa: CASSPQAIPTDTQYF
cdr3_nt: TGTGCCAGCAGCCCCCAAGCGATCCCCACAGATACGCAGTATTTT

d_call: NA
clone_size: NA
v_call: TRBV28
j_call: TRBJ2-1
cdr3_aa: CASSSYGDEQFF
cdr3_nt: TGTGCCAGCAGTTCGTACGGGGATGAGCAGTTCTTC

d_call: TRBD2
clone_size: once
v_call: TRBV7-8
j_call: TRBJ2-7
cdr3_aa: CASSQHDPGLAGEEQYF
cdr3_nt: TGTGCCAGCAGCCAACACGATCCGGGACTAGCGGGAGAAGAGCAGTACTTC

d_call: NA
clone_size: NA
v_call: TRBV19
j_call: TRBJ2-2
cdr3_aa: CASSSRAGELFF
cdr3_nt: TGTGCCAGTAGTAGTCGGGCCGGGGAGCTGTTTTTT

d_call: TRBD2
clone_size: NA
v_call: TRBV7-2
j_call: TRBJ2-7
cdr3_aa: CASSLVPGGTYEQYF
cdr3_nt: TGTGCCAGCAGCTTAGTTCCGGGAGGGACCTACGAGCAGTACTTC

d_call: NA
clone_size: NA
v_call: TRBV7-9
j_call: TRBJ2-1
cdr3_aa: CASAKLGDNEQFF
cdr3_nt: TGTGCCAGCGCTAAACTAGGGGACAATGAGCAGTTCTTC

d_call: NA
clone_size: few
v_call: TRBV7-9
j_call: TRBJ1-5
cdr3_aa: CASSVGGPQHF
cdr3_nt: TGTGCCAGCAGCGTCGGCGGGCCCCAGCATTTT

d_call: TRBD1
clone_size: NA
v_call: TRBV18
j_call: TRBJ1-5
cdr3_aa: CASSGQDNQPQHF
cdr3_nt: TGTGCCAGCTCTGGACAGGACAATCAGCCCCAGCATTTT

d_call: TRBD2
clone_size: NA
v_call: TRBV28
j_call: TRBJ2-1
cdr3_aa: CASSPGGRAYNEQFF
cdr3_nt: TGTGCCAGCTCGCCGGGGGGGAGAGCCTACAATGAGCAGTTCTTC

d_call: NA
clone_size: NA
v_call: TRBV3-1/TRBV3-2
j_call: TRBJ1-1
cdr3_aa: CASSRTDTEAFF
cdr3_nt: TGTGCCAGCAGCCGGACAGACACTGAAGCTTTCTTT

d_call: TRBD1
clone_size: NA
v_call: TRBV18
j_call: TRBJ2-7
cdr3_aa: CASSPGQGSSYEQYF
cdr3_nt: TGTGCCAGCTCACCCGGACAGGGCAGCTCCTACGAGCAGTACTTC

d_call: NA
clone_size: NA
v_call: TRBV5-1
j_call: TRBJ2-1
cdr3_aa: CASSSRALTFDEQFF
cdr3_nt: TGCGCCAGCAGCTCCCGGGCTCTAACCTTCGATGAGCAGTTCTTC

d_call: TRBD2
clone_size: NA
v_call: TRBV7-2
j_call: TRBJ2-2
cdr3_aa: CASSKLATNTGELFF
cdr3_nt: TGTGCCAGCAGCAAACTAGCGACCAACACCGGGGAGCTGTTTTTT

d_call: TRBD2
clone_size: NA
v_call: TRBV28
j_call: TRBJ2-7
cdr3_aa: CASRLETGTSGTVDEQYF
cdr3_nt: TGTGCCAGCAGGCTAGAGACCGGGACTAGCGGGACAGTCGACGAGCAGTACTTC

d_call: TRBD1
clone_size: once
v_call: TRBV2
j_call: TRBJ1-3
cdr3_aa: CASRAGQGTGNTIYF
cdr3_nt: TGTGCCAGCAGGGCCGGACAGGGCACTGGAAACACCATATATTTT

d_call: TRBD1
clone_size: NA
v_call: TRBV13
j_call: TRBJ1-2
cdr3_aa: CASSARQGFDGYTF
cdr3_nt: TGTGCCAGCAGCGCGAGACAGGGCTTCGATGGCTACACCTTC

d_call: NA
clone_size: NA
v_call: TRBV7-8
j_call: TRBJ1-1
cdr3_aa: CASSGRVSNTEAFF
cdr3_nt: TGTGCCAGCAGCGGCAGGGTGTCTAACACTGAAGCTTTCTTT

d_call: NA
clone_size: NA
v_call: TRBV5-1
j_call: TRBJ2-7
cdr3_aa: CASSLVAGSYEQYF
cdr3_nt: TGCGCCAGCAGCTTGGTTGCTGGGTCCTACGAGCAGTACTTC

d_call: TRBD1
clone_size: NA
v_call: TRBV7-9
j_call: TRBJ2-7
cdr3_aa: CASSLVIRTGAYEQYF
cdr3_nt: TGTGCCAGCAGCTTAGTCATTAGGACAGGGGCCTACGAGCAGTACTTC

d_call: NA
clone_size: NA
v_call: TRBV19
j_call: TRBJ2-1
cdr3_aa: CASSIRSSSVWRVDNEQFF
cdr3_nt: TGTGCCAGTAGTATCCGGTCATCCTCTGTTTGGAGGGTGGACAATGAGCAGTTCTTC

d_call: TRBD1
clone_size: NA
v_call: TRBV7-9
j_call: TRBJ2-3
cdr3_aa: CASSLGDRTYTDTQYF
cdr3_nt: TGTGCCAGCAGCTTAGGGGACAGGACCTACACAGATACGCAGTATTTT

d_call: NA
clone_size: NA
v_call: TRBV6-5
j_call: TRBJ1-2
cdr3_aa: CASSNDRSNYGYTF
cdr3_nt: TGTGCCAGCAGTAACGACAGGTCTAACTATGGCTACACCTTC

d_call: NA
clone_size: NA
v_call: TRBV11-1
j_call: TRBJ1-1
cdr3_aa: CASSLAPGTNTEAFF
cdr3_nt: TGTGCCAGCAGCCTAGCTCCGGGCACGAACACTGAAGCTTTCTTT

d_call: NA
clone_size: NA
v_call: TRBV5-1
j_call: TRBJ2-7
cdr3_aa: CASSLDSGRPWF
cdr3_nt: TGCGCCAGCAGCTTGGACAGCGGACGCCCCTGGTTC

d_call: TRBD1
clone_size: NA
v_call: TRBV2
j_call: TRBJ2-7
cdr3_aa: CASRWTGPVPANEQYF
cdr3_nt: TGTGCCAGCAGATGGACAGGCCCCGTGCCAGCTAACGAGCAGTACTTC

d_call: NA
clone_size: NA
v_call: TRBV19
j_call: TRBJ2-7
cdr3_aa: CASSKTGREQYF
cdr3_nt: TGTGCCAGTAGCAAAACAGGACGCGAGCAGTACTTC

d_call: TRBD1
clone_size: NA
v_call: TRBV12-5
j_call: TRBJ2-7
cdr3_aa: CASGMSGVGQGYEQYF
cdr3_nt: TGTGCTAGTGGTATGTCCGGGGTGGGACAGGGATACGAGCAGTACTTC

d_call: NA
clone_size: NA
v_call: TRBV5-1
j_call: TRBJ2-7
cdr3_aa: CASSPGTSSYEQYF
cdr3_nt: TGCGCCAGCAGCCCGGGGACGAGCTCCTACGAGCAGTACTTC

d_call: NA
clone_size: NA
v_call: TRBV27
j_call: TRBJ1-5
cdr3_aa: CASSPTGNSNQPQHF
cdr3_nt: TGTGCCAGCAGTCCGACGGGGAATAGCAATCAGCCCCAGCATTTT